These 17 T cell receptor beta chains originate from one sample sequenced in a study of spatial heterogeneity in lung cancer. Time point defined: blood at routine non-recurrence follow-up after resection. Using its own MiXCR run on the 5' RACE reads, TCRdb lists one record per CDR3 protein. The profile shows about 110,000 distinct CDR3 sequences, about 10% of them singletons. Sample: PBMCs, taken at follow-up. All receptors derive from a female donor with early-stage non-small cell lung cancer.

Only a few counts were recorded for this clonotype. The chain is built from TRBV30 and TRBJ1-2; D gene uncertain. With 0 bases removed from V and 2 bases from J, the gap between germline ends came to 13 bases. CDR3 length equals 15 residues. The germline V gene encodes CDR1 GTSNPN and CDR2 SVGIG (reference sequence). The CDR3 loop is CAWSVGSGRNYGYTF. The CDR3 DNA sequence: TGTGCCTGGAGTGTAGGTAGCGGAAGAAACTATGGCTACACCTTC.

This chain joins TRBV2 and TRBJ1-5, with D uncertain. Germline V gene lookup returns CDR1 SNHLY and CDR2 FYNNEI. With 4 bases removed from V and 6 bases from J, the gap between germline ends came to 13 bases. The CDR3 runs 14 residues. Written as DNA, the CDR3 is TGTGCCAGCAGTGGGAACAGATCGCCTCAGCCCCAGCATTTT. Translating it yields CASSGNRSPQPQHF.

This clonotype occurred a few times. The chain is built from TRBV28 and TRBJ1-6; TRBD1 might be the D (5 bases). V was shortened by 6 bases and J by 4 bases, with 13 bases between the two germline ends. The germline V gene encodes CDR1 MDHEN and CDR2 SYDVKM. This CDR3 region has 15 residues. The CDR3 DNA is TGTGCCAGCAGGACAAGGGGTTCTTATAATTCACCCCTCCACTTT. Translated, it gives CASRTRGSYNSPLHF.

This clonotype has at least ten counts. The V gene is TRBV6-4, the J gene TRBJ1-5; D perhaps matches TRBD1 (5 bases). The CDR3 has 13 residues. V was trimmed by 3 bases and J by 7 bases, leaving 10 bases between them. Germline CDR1 is MRHNA and CDR2 is SNTAGT. The CDR3: CASSETATQPQHF. The CDR3, as DNA: TGTGCCAGCAGTGAGACAGCAACCCAGCCCCAGCATTTT.

This clonotype was counted ten times or more. DNA of the CDR3: TGTGCCAGCAGTGAAGCCCGAGTGGTTGCTGAAGCTTTCTTT. This translates into CASSEARVVAEAFF. The V and J genes are TRBV2 and TRBJ1-1, with D unresolved. Trimming took off 0 bases at V and 6 bases at J, with 11 bases between the two ends. Germline-derived CDR1 and CDR2 are SNHLY and FYNNEI. The CDR3 runs to 14 residues. The whole variable domain, remainder taken from reference TRBV2 and TRBJ1-1, is EPEVTQTPSHQVTQMGQEVILRCVPISNHLYFYWYRQILGQKVEFLVSFYNNEISEKSEIFDDQFSVERPDGSNFTLKIRSTKLEDSAMYFCASSEARVVAEAFFGQGTRLTVV.

The chain is built from TRBV2 and TRBJ1-5, with D possibly being TRBD1 (5 bases). Trimming took 4 bases from V and 3 from J, leaving 16 bases between them. The germline V gene encodes CDR1 SNHLY and CDR2 FYNNEI. The CDR3 contains 16 residues. In DNA form, the CDR3 reads TGTGCCAGCAGTGCTATAGGGACGGTCCACAATCAGCCCCAGCATTTT. It specifies CASSAIGTVHNQPQHF.

In this sample, this clonotype turned up a few times. V gene TRBV24-1 combines with J gene TRBJ1-2; 7 bases fit TRBD1. The CDR3 is made up of 17 amino acids. Germline V gene data show CDR1 as KGHDR and CDR2 as SFDVKD. The V and J ends lost 3 bases and 0 bases, in that order; junction bases with no gene match: 9. CDR3: CATSDRRDRHSNYGYTF. CDR3 sequence (DNA): TGTGCCACCAGTGATCGCCGGGACAGACACTCTAACTATGGCTACACCTTC.

A word on this clonotype: Since a much larger clone is just one base distant, this may be a read error. This chain joins TRBV29-1 and TRBJ1-1; D is unresolved. Trimming cost V 3 bases and J 6 bases, with 17 bases left between them. CDR3 length equals 14 residues. The germline V gene encodes CDR1 SQVTM and CDR2 ANQGSEA. The DNA of the CDR3 is TGCAGCGTTGAGGAGCCGAGGGCGCGCGCTGAAGCTTTCTTT. The encoded protein is CSVEEPRARAEAFF.

This clonotype was seen only a few times. The rearrangement joins TRBV7-2 to TRBJ1-3; TRBD1 agrees at 7 bases. The CDR3 sequence is 15 residues long. The J segment lost 4 bases and the V segment lost 4 bases, leaving 7 bases of the junction unmatched. Germline values: CDR1 SGHTA, CDR2 FQGNSA. CDR3 protein: CASSSYRGTGNTIYF. The CDR3 DNA reads as TGTGCCAGCAGCTCATACAGGGGAACAGGAAACACCATATATTTT.

V usage is TRBV7-3 and J usage is TRBJ1-1; D is perhaps TRBD1 (5 bases). Germline V lookup: CDR1 SGHTA, CDR2 FQGTGA. V lost 5 bases to trimming and J lost 5 bases, with 12 bases between them. The CDR3 has 13 amino acids. The CDR3 reads CASSAQGGTEAFF. The CDR3 DNA is TGTGCCAGCAGCGCCCAGGGAGGGACTGAAGCTTTCTTT. Using reference TRBV7-3 and TRBJ1-1 for the parts outside the CDR3, the full variable domain is GAGVSQTPSNKVTEKGKYVELRCDPISGHTALYWYRQSLGQGPEFLIYFQGTGAADDSGLPNDRFFAVRPEGSVSTLKIQRTERGDSAVYLCASSAQGGTEAFFGQGTRLTVV.

The chain is built from TRBV10-3 and TRBJ1-6; D is unclear. V lost 6 bases, J lost 3 bases, and 12 bases lay in between. Germline V CDR1 and CDR2: ENHRY, SYGVKD. CDR3 length equals 15 residues. The CDR3 region has the DNA TGTGCCATCAGCCGGACCGGAGACTATAATTCACCCCTCCACTTT. The encoded protein is CAISRTGDYNSPLHF.

This clonotype appeared many times. CDR3 nucleotide sequence: TGTGCCAGCAGCTTATCAAGAAACAATGAGCAGTTCTTC. Translating it yields CASSLSRNNEQFF. This rearrangement joins TRBV7-9 to TRBJ2-1; D call uncertain. The CDR3 is 13 residues long. Germline assignment: CDR1 SEHNR and CDR2 FQNEAQ (reference sequence). V was clipped by 2 bases and J by 5 bases, with 7 bases between them.

The V gene is TRBV20-1, the J gene TRBJ2-3; 10 positions agree with TRBD1. Germline V gene lookup returns CDR1 DFQATT and CDR2 SNEGSKA (reference sequence). J lost 3 bases, V lost 1 base, and 7 bases had no gene match. CDR3 size: 16 residues. The CDR3 DNA follows: TGCAGTGCTAGAGTATGGGGACAGGGGTTTACAGATACGCAGTATTTT. This encodes CSARVWGQGFTDTQYF.

The chain's CDR3 is CASSVLAPSEQFF. Written as DNA, the CDR3 is TGCGCCAGCAGCGTACTAGCCCCCTCGGAGCAGTTCTTC. The chain uses TRBV5-1 and TRBJ2-1; D possibly corresponds to TRBD2 (6 bases). Trimming cost V 4 bases and J 10 bases, with 15 bases left between them. The CDR3 runs to 13 residues. Germline CDR1 and CDR2: SGHRS and YFSETQ.

The table lists this clonotype with a few counts. Relative to the germline gene, one junction end is altered; a read error may explain this. The J gene is TRBJ2-4, the V gene TRBV24-1; TRBD1 aligns across 11 bases. The CDR3 is 13 residues long. Germline V gene sequence: CDR1 KGHDR, CDR2 SFDVKD. The CDR3 DNA reads as TGTGCCACCAGTGAGGGACCGGGACAGGGGGTGTCCTTC. Its translation is CATSEGPGQGVSF.

This sequence joins TRBV24-1 and TRBJ2-5; D possibly corresponds to TRBD2 (6 bases). Trimming pared 1 base from V and 3 bases from J, leaving 14 bases between. The CDR3 sequence is 16 residues long. Germline V lookup: CDR1 KGHDR, CDR2 SFDVKD. CDR3 sequence reads: CATSDLGRGREETQYF. DNA of the CDR3: TGTGCCACCAGTGATTTAGGGCGGGGACGAGAAGAGACCCAGTACTTC.

The chain recombines TRBV20-1 with TRBJ1-6, with D maybe TRBD1 (5 bases). V lost 2 bases and J lost 3, with 8 bases in between. This CDR3 is 14 amino acids long. Germline V gene lookup returns CDR1 DFQATT and CDR2 SNEGSKA (reference sequence). CDR3 protein: CSARPGIYNSPLHF. CDR3 in DNA: TGCAGTGCTAGACCAGGGATCTATAATTCACCCCTCCACTTT.